The 21 T cell receptor beta chains below all came from one sample that was sequenced in a study of blood T cell repertoires in COVID-19 (dated by TCRdb to 2020 to 2021). The library was prepared using the immunoSEQ multiplex PCR assay. TCRdb obtained this table from immuneACCESS and retained in-frame rearrangements with V and J assigned. These tables miss some clones; where compared with another copy, unresolved V genes account for less than half of the shortfall, and the remainder is unexplained. Within this sample are about 81,000 clones, with about 84% of them counted one time only. The ten biggest clones cover about an eighth of the sample. The sample consisted of peripheral blood. Every receptor here comes from a human donor in a cohort sampled during active COVID-19.

V and J are TRBV7-8 and TRBJ1-2; TRBD1 might be the D (6 bases). Germline CDR1 and CDR2: SGHVS and FQNEAQ. Deletions cut 4 bases from V and 4 bases from J, with 16 bases between. This CDR3 spans 15 amino acids. The CDR3 spells CASSYRDWGSYGYTF. CDR3 nucleotide sequence: TGTGCCAGCAGCTACAGGGATTGGGGTAGCTATGGCTACACCTTC. Using reference TRBV7-8 and TRBJ1-2 for the parts outside the CDR3, the full variable domain is GAGVSQSPRYKVAKRGQDVALRCDPISGHVSLFWYQQALGQGPEFLTYFQNEAQLDKSGLPSDRFFAERPEGSVSTLKIQRTQQEDSAVYLCASSYRDWGSYGYTFGSGTRLTVV.

To note about this clone: Compared with germline, one end of the junction differs, possibly owing to a read error. The rearrangement uses TRBV3-1 (or the pseudogene TRBV3-2) and TRBJ1-3, with D uncertain. The CDR3 has 14 residues. Germline-derived CDR1 and CDR2 are LGHDT and YNNKEL (reference sequence). CDR3 region: CASRHLSSGNTIYF. The CDR3 nucleotides read TGTGCCAGCCGCCATTTGAGCTCTGGAAACACCATATATTTT.

This chain joins TRBV6-5 and TRBJ2-7; possibly TRBD1 for D (5 bases). V lost 6 bases, J lost 0 bases, and 9 bases lay in between. Germline V gene sequence: CDR1 MNHEY, CDR2 SVGAGI. The CDR3 runs to 13 residues. CDR3 region: CASRRQSSYEQYF. Written as DNA, the CDR3 is TGTGCCAGCAGAAGACAGAGCTCCTACGAGCAGTACTTC.

CDR3 sequence: CASIPRTANTGELFF. Here the CDR3 DNA reads TGTGCCAGCATACCCCGGACAGCGAACACCGGGGAGCTGTTTTTT. V and J are TRBV6-5 and TRBJ2-2, with D perhaps TRBD1 (6 bases). CDR3 length: 15 residues. Germline-derived CDR1 and CDR2 are MNHEY and SVGAGI. Trimming took 7 bases from V and 0 from J, leaving 12 bases between them.

V gene TRBV6-5 combines with J gene TRBJ2-1; D possibly corresponds to TRBD1 (6 bases). V shed 10 bases and J shed 2 bases, with 18 bases lying between them. Germline CDR1 and CDR2: MNHEY and SVGAGI. The length of the CDR3 is 15 residues. CDR3 in DNA: TGTGCCACCACAAGGGTCAGGGGCCCCTACAATGAGCAGTTCTTC. Translated: CATTRVRGPYNEQFF.

The chain has TRBV12-2 and TRBJ1-2; TRBD1, the table's D call, was not compared with the DNA. TRBV12-2 is a pseudogene segment. The CDR3 extends over 15 amino acids. CDR3 loop: CASRLPTGINYGYTF. The CDR3 bases are TGTGCAAGTCGCTTACCGACAGGGATTAACTATGGCTACACCTTC.

The chain carries TRBV3-1 (or the pseudogene TRBV3-2) and TRBJ2-7; TRBD2 matches at 8 bases. This CDR3 has 18 residues. The J segment lost 7 bases and the V segment lost 3 bases, leaving 20 bases of the junction unmatched. The germline V gene has CDR1 LGHDT and CDR2 YNNKEL (reference sequence). The CDR3 region is CASSQMRGERRRPPEQYF. As DNA, the CDR3 is TGTGCCAGCAGCCAGATGCGGGGGGAGCGCCGACGGCCCCCGGAGCAGTACTTC.

V gene TRBV10-3 combines with J gene TRBJ2-7, with 11 positions matching TRBD1. The germline CDR1 and CDR2 sequences are ENHRY and SYGVKD. V dropped 4 bases and J dropped 0; count of bases not matched to a gene: 17. The CDR3 totals 20 residues. CDR3: CAISGSTGQGELAGSYEQYF. In DNA, the CDR3 is TGTGCCATCAGTGGAAGTACGGGACAGGGGGAACTAGCGGGCTCCTACGAGCAGTACTTC.

This clone has a handful of counts. V gene TRBV29-1 combines with J gene TRBJ1-6; maybe TRBD1 (5 bases). CDR3 length: 12 amino acids. V lost 2 bases and J lost 8, with 7 bases in between. Germline V CDR1 and CDR2: SQVTM, ANQGSEA. The CDR3 spells CSVEQGHSPLHF. For the CDR3, the DNA is TGCAGCGTTGAACAGGGTCATTCACCCCTCCACTTT.

The CDR3 DNA reads as TGTGCCAGCAGCTTGTGGGACAGGGTAGGATACGAGCAGTACTTC. Its translation: CASSLWDRVGYEQYF. The chain has TRBV5-8 and TRBJ2-7, with 9 bases that match TRBD1. The CDR3 runs 15 residues. V lost 1 base, J lost 4 bases, and 6 bases stayed unmatched. Germline loops: CDR1 SGHTS, CDR2 YDEGEE. The full variable domain, its missing parts supplied by reference TRBV5-8 and TRBJ2-7, is EAGVTQSPTHLIKTRGQQATLRCSPISGHTSVYWYQQALGLGLQFLLWYDEGEERNRGNFPPRFSGRQFPNYSSELNVNALELEDSALYLCASSLWDRVGYEQYFGPGTRLTVT.

DNA of the CDR3: TGTGCCAGCAGCCGAGACCGGGACACAATAATCTCCTACGAGCAGTACTTC. It yields the protein CASSRDRDTIISYEQYF. The chain joins TRBV4-2 to TRBJ2-7, with D perhaps matching TRBD1 (6 bases). The CDR3 sequence is 17 residues long. In germline, CDR1 is LGHNA, CDR2 YNFKEQ. The germline V and J ends were trimmed by 4 bases and 0 bases, with 19 bases remaining between them.

The chain couples TRBV12-5 to TRBJ2-2; the D is unclear. The CDR3 length is 15 residues. CDR1 is LGHNT and CDR2 is FRNRAP in the germline V gene. The V gene lost 0 bases and the J gene lost 1 base, with 6 bases spanning the gap. The CDR3 region is CASGLVVRNTGELFF. Here the CDR3 DNA reads TGTGCTAGTGGTTTGGTAGTCAGGAACACCGGGGAGCTGTTTTTT.

This rearrangement joins TRBV18 to TRBJ1-1, with TRBD1 as a possible D gene (6 bases). V lost 3 bases, J lost 5 bases, and 16 bases lay in between. The CDR3 runs to 15 residues. CDR1 and CDR2 from the germline V gene are KGHSH and LQKENI. The CDR3 loop is CASSPPQGSVTEAFF. DNA of the CDR3: TGTGCCAGCTCACCGCCACAGGGATCGGTTACTGAAGCTTTCTTT.

This rearrangement joins TRBV5-1 to TRBJ2-5, with 7 bases fitting TRBD2. V was pared by 0 bases and J by 0 bases, with 5 bases of the junction left unmatched. The germline V gene has CDR1 SGHRS and CDR2 YFSETQ. The CDR3 covers 16 residues. The CDR3 reads CASSLDPAGNQETQYF. The CDR3 nucleotides are TGCGCCAGCAGCTTGGATCCAGCGGGGAACCAAGAGACCCAGTACTTC.

The chain links TRBV12-3 or TRBV12-4 to TRBJ2-1, with D unclear. V lost 4 bases and J lost 10, with 8 bases in between. This CDR3 contains 11 residues. The DNA for the CDR3 is TGTGCCAGCAGTTCCCTTGTGGAGCAGTTCTTC. Translation: CASSSLVEQFF.

The genes are TRBV28 and TRBJ1-4, with 8 bases that match TRBD1. Trimming at V came to 7 bases and at J to 8 bases, leaving 12 bases not matched to a gene. The germline V gene has CDR1 MDHEN and CDR2 SYDVKM. CDR3 length: 15 residues. CDR3 protein: CASTPIDRGGEKLFF. The CDR3 coding sequence is TGTGCCAGCACCCCTATTGACAGGGGAGGGGAAAAACTGTTTTTT.

Only one count was recorded for this clone. The chain combines TRBV19 with TRBJ1-2; TRBD1 matches 9 bases. The germline V gene has CDR1 LNHDA and CDR2 SQIVND (reference sequence). With 3 bases clipped from V and 3 bases from J, the junction kept 8 bases outside the gene matches. The CDR3 has 16 residues. The CDR3 DNA sequence: TGTGCCAGTAGTATCCCCGGGACAGGGACCTACTATGGCTACACCTTC. Its protein is CASSIPGTGTYYGYTF.

This sequence joins TRBV11-2 and TRBJ1-2, with 9 bases matching TRBD1. CDR3 size: 19 residues. CDR1 and CDR2 from the germline V gene are SGHAT and FQNNGV. Trimming cost V 1 base and J 0 bases; bases outside gene matches: 12. The CDR3 here is CASSLGPTGGLIANYGYTF. The DNA of the CDR3 is TGTGCCAGCAGCTTAGGGCCCACAGGGGGCCTAATAGCTAACTATGGCTACACCTTC.

The J gene is TRBJ2-7, the V gene TRBV5-1, with D tentatively TRBD2 (6 bases). V dropped 2 bases and J dropped 0 bases, with 15 bases sitting between them. Germline CDR1 and CDR2: SGHRS and YFSETQ. The length of the CDR3 is 16 residues. CDR3 protein: CASSLRSGRSSYEQYF. Here the CDR3 DNA reads TGCGCCAGCAGCTTACGTAGCGGTCGGAGCTCCTACGAGCAGTACTTC. Based on the CDR3 plus reference TRBV5-1 and TRBJ2-7, the full variable domain is KAGVTQTPRYLIKTRGQQVTLSCSPISGHRSVSWYQQTPGQGLQFLFEYFSETQRNKGNFPGRFSGRQFSNSRSEMNVSTLELGDSALYLCASSLRSGRSSYEQYFGPGTRLTVT.

This chain connects TRBV10-3 to TRBJ2-1, with D unclear. CDR3 length: 16 residues. V gave up 2 bases and J gave up 1 base, with 12 bases separating them. The germline V gene has CDR1 ENHRY and CDR2 SYGVKD. The CDR3 sequence is CAISEPRRMSYNEQFF. The CDR3 DNA is TGTGCCATCAGTGAGCCCAGGCGTATGTCCTACAATGAGCAGTTCTTC.

The rearrangement joins TRBV4-1 to TRBJ2-5; 11 nucleotides agree with TRBD1. This CDR3 is built from 20 residues. The J segment lost 7 bases and the V segment lost 0 bases, leaving 19 bases of the junction unmatched. Germline loops: CDR1 MGHRA, CDR2 YSYEKL. The CDR3 loop is CASSQDPGQGGHLPGGTQYF. CDR3 DNA: TGCGCCAGCAGCCAAGACCCGGGACAGGGGGGGCACCTCCCCGGGGGGACCCAGTACTTC.